A single sample is the source of the 11 T cell receptor beta chains below, sequenced in a study of identical twins. TCRdb reanalysed the 5' RACE reads using MiXCR and keeps one entry per CDR3 protein. The top ten clones hold 0.95% to 1% of a sample with fewer than 500,000 distinct CDR3 sequences, roughly an eighth of them seen once. These records were also assigned to another study, of yellow fever vaccine responses in identical twins.

Sequencing input: CD4+ T cells sorted from blood. These receptors were collected from a woman in her late teens or twenties in good health.

The chain links TRBV20-1 to TRBJ1-6; D gene uncertain. The V and J ends lost 1 base and 6 bases respectively, with 10 bases between them. The germline CDR1 and CDR2 sequences are DFQATT and SNEGSKA (reference sequence). The CDR3 sequence is 14 residues long. The CDR3 spells CSARGERPNSPLHF. The CDR3 DNA follows: TGCAGTGCTAGAGGAGAACGGCCTAATTCACCCCTCCACTTT.

This clonotype was seen at least ten times. This chain links TRBV12-3 or TRBV12-4 with TRBJ1-1; no reliable D call. V lost 6 bases to trimming and J lost 0 bases, with 8 bases between them. The CDR3 sequence is 13 residues long. The CDR3 nucleotides are TGTGCCAGCAGGCGGGGTCTGAACACTGAAGCTTTCTTT. Translating it yields CASRRGLNTEAFF.

The rearrangement joins TRBV10-3 to TRBJ2-7; either TRBD1 or TRBD2 may supply D (5 bases each). Between the trimmed V and J ends, which lost 4 bases and 0 bases, there was a span of 10 bases. The CDR3 is 14 residues long. CDR1 and CDR2 (germline): ENHRY, SYGVKD. The CDR3 DNA reads TGTGCCATCAGTGTGGGGGACGGCTCCTACGAGCAGTACTTC. This codes for CAISVGDGSYEQYF.

This clonotype appeared many times. The chain has TRBV4-2 and TRBJ2-1; 8 bases are a match to TRBD1. The ends lost 0 bases at V and 6 bases at J; junction bases unmatched: 7. Germline CDR1 is LGHNA and CDR2 is YNFKEQ. The CDR3 extends over 16 amino acids. The CDR3 is CASSQDIQGALNEQFF. The CDR3 DNA follows: TGTGCCAGCAGCCAAGATATCCAGGGGGCCCTCAATGAGCAGTTCTTC.

This rearrangement joins TRBV28 to TRBJ1-4; D remains ambiguous. Germline CDR1 and CDR2: MDHEN and SYDVKM. The length of the CDR3 is 15 residues. With 2 bases removed from V and 4 bases from J, the gap between germline ends came to 11 bases. CDR3 region: CASSLGVRDNEKLFF. In DNA, the CDR3 is TGTGCCAGCAGTTTAGGAGTGAGGGATAATGAAAAACTGTTTTTT.

V gene TRBV5-1 combines with J gene TRBJ1-1; D gene ambiguous. V lost 1 base to trimming and J lost 1 base, with 5 bases between them. This CDR3 contains 13 residues. In germline, CDR1 is SGHRS, CDR2 YFSETQ. CDR3 loop: CASSLKQNTEAFF. CDR3 DNA sequence: TGCGCCAGCAGCTTGAAACAGAACACTGAAGCTTTCTTT.

This clonotype appeared many times. This rearrangement joins TRBV15 to TRBJ2-5, with D maybe TRBD2 (6 bases). V lost 3 bases to trimming and J lost 2 bases, with 16 bases between them. Germline V gives CDR1 LNHNV, CDR2 YYDKDF (reference sequence). This CDR3 is 16 amino acids long. Here the CDR3 DNA reads TGTGCCACCAGCAGGAAACGGGAGTCCCAGCAAGAGACCCAGTACTTC. Translating gives CATSRKRESQQETQYF. The complete variable domain, with remaining parts taken from reference TRBV15 and TRBJ2-5, reads DAMVIQNPRYQVTQFGKPVTLSCSQTLNHNVMYWYQQKSSQAPKLLFHYYDKDFNNEADTPDNFQSRRPNTSFCFLDIRSPGLGDTAMYLCATSRKRESQQETQYFGPGTRLLVL.

This clonotype turned up a few times. CDR3 protein: CASSLGQLLSGRVGTGELFF. The CDR3 region has the DNA TGTGCCAGCAGCCTAGGACAGCTACTTTCCGGACGGGTCGGCACCGGGGAGCTGTTTTTT. The chain employs TRBV5-6 and TRBJ2-2, with TRBD1 as a possible D gene (6 bases). The germline gives CDR1 SGHDT, CDR2 YYEEEE. The CDR3 covers 20 residues. Trimming took 4 bases from V and 4 from J, leaving 29 bases between them.

V gene TRBV6-2 or TRBV6-3 combines with J gene TRBJ1-5, with D maybe TRBD1 (5 bases). Between the trimmed V and J ends, which lost 2 bases and 7 bases, there was a span of 9 bases. From germline, CDR1 is MNHEY and CDR2 SVGEGT. The CDR3 is 13 residues long. The CDR3 is CASSYNWDQPQHF. DNA for the CDR3: TGTGCCAGCAGTTACAATTGGGACCAGCCCCAGCATTTT.

This rearrangement joins TRBV2 to TRBJ2-7, with D perhaps assigned TRBD1 or TRBD2 (5 bases each). V was pared by 6 bases and J by 0 bases, with 12 bases between. Germline V CDR1 and CDR2: SNHLY, FYNNEI. The CDR3 runs to 14 residues. CDR3 in amino acids: CASRSGTYSYEQYF. The CDR3 coding sequence is TGTGCCAGCAGATCCGGGACGTACTCCTACGAGCAGTACTTC.

The rearrangement joins TRBV2 to TRBJ2-5, with D tentatively TRBD2 (6 bases). With 6 bases removed from V and 6 bases from J, the gap between germline ends came to 17 bases. The CDR3 is 14 residues long. The germline CDR1 and CDR2 sequences are SNHLY and FYNNEI. The CDR3 region has the DNA TGTGCCAGCAGGCGGGACGTCGGGCGAAAGACCCAGTACTTC. Translating gives CASRRDVGRKTQYF.